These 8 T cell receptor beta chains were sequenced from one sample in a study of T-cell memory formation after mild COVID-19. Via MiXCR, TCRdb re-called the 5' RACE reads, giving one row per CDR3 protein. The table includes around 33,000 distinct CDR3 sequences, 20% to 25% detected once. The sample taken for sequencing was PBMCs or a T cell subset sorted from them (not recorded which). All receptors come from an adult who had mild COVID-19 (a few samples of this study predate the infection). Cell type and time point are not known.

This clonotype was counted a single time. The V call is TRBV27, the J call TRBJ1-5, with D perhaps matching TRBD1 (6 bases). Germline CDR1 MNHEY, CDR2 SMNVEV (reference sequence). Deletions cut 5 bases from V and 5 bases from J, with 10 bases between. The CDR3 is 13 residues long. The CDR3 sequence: CASSPGHHQPQHF. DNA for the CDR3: TGTGCCAGCAGTCCGGGACACCATCAGCCCCAGCATTTT.

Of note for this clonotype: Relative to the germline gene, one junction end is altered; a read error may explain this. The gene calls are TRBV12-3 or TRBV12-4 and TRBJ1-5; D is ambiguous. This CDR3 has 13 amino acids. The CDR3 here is CASSSSSKQPQHF. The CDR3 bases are TGTGCCAGCAGTTCATCAAGCAAACAGCCGCAGCATTTT.

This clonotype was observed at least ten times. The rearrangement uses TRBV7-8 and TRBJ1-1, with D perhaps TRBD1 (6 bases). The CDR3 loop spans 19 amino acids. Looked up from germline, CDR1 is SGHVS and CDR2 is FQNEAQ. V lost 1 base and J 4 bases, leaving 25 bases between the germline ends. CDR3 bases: TGTGCCAGCAGCTTAGGTCTCCGGGGGCCACCCCGGCGAGGCACTGAAGCTTTCTTT. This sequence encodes CASSLGLRGPPRRGTEAFF. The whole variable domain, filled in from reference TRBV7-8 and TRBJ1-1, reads GAGVSQSPRYKVAKRGQDVALRCDPISGHVSLFWYQQALGQGPEFLTYFQNEAQLDKSGLPSDRFFAERPEGSVSTLKIQRTQQEDSAVYLCASSLGLRGPPRRGTEAFFGQGTRLTVV.

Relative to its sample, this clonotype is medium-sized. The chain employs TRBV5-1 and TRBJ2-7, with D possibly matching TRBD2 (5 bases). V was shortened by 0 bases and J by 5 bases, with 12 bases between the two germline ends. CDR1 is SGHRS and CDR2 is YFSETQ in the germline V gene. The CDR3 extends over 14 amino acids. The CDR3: CASSLASERDEQYF. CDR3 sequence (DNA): TGCGCCAGCAGCTTGGCCTCTGAGAGGGACGAGCAGTACTTC.

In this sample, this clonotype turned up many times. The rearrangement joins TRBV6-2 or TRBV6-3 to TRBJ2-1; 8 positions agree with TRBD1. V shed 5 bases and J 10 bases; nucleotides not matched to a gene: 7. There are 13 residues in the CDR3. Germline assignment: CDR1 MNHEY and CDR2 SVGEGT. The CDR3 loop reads CASSRPGGGEQFF. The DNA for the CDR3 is TGTGCCAGCAGTAGACCAGGGGGCGGAGAGCAGTTCTTC.

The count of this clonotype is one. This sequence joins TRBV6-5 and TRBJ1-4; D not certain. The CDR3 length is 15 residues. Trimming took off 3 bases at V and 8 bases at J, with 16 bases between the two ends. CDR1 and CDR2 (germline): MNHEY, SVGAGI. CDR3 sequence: CASSYTSASREKLFF. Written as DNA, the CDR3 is TGTGCCAGCAGTTATACGTCGGCGAGTAGAGAAAAACTGTTTTTT.

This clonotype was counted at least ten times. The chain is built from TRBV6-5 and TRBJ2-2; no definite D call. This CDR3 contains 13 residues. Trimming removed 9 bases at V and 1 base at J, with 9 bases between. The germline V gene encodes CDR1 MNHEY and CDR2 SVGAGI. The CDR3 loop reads CASGLRNTGELFF. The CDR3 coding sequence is TGTGCCAGTGGTTTGAGGAACACCGGGGAGCTGTTTTTT.

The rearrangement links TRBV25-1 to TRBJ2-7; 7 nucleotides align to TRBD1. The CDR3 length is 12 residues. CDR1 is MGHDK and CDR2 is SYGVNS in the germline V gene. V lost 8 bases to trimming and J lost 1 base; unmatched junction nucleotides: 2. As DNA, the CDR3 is TGTGCCAGCGGGACAGTATCCTACGAGCAGTACTTC. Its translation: CASGTVSYEQYF.